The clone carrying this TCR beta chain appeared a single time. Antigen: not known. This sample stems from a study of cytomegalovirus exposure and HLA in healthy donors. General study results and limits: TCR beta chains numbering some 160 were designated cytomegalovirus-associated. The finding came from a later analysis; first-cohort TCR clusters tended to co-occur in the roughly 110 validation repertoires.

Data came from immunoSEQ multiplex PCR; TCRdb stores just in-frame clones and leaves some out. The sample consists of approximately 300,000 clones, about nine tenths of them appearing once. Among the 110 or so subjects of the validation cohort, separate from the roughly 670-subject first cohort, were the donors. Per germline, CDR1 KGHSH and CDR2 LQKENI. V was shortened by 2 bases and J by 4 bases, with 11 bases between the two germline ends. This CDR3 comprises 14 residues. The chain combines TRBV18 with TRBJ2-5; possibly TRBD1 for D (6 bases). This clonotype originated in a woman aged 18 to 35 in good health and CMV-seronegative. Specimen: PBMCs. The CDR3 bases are TGTGCCAGCTCACCAGGTTGGGGGCGAGAGACCCAGTACTTC. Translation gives CASSPGWGRETQYF.